These 3 T cell receptor beta chains were sequenced from one sample in a study of blood T cell repertoires in COVID-19. Profiled with immunoSEQ multiplex PCR; TCRdb holds only in-frame clones, not every one. The sample has some 320,000 clones; roughly nine tenths are singletons. Sequenced material: PBMCs or T cells enriched from blood (not recorded which). Receptors originate from a man between 60 and 70 years old who had recovered from COVID-19.

The chain recombines TRBV11-2 with TRBJ1-6; 9 nucleotides agree with TRBD1. The CDR3 contains 16 residues. The germline gives CDR1 SGHAT, CDR2 FQNNGV. V lost 1 base, J lost 10 bases, and 8 bases stayed unmatched. The CDR3 nucleotides read TGTGCCAGCAGCTTAGTGTCATCAGGGACAGGGTCACCCCTCCACTTT. It translates to CASSLVSSGTGSPLHF.

This sequence joins TRBV29-1 and TRBJ2-5; D gene uncertain. The CDR3 totals 12 residues. Germline V gene lookup returns CDR1 SQVTM and CDR2 ANQGSEA. V was trimmed by 3 bases and J by 2 bases, leaving 7 bases between them. CDR3 sequence reads: CSVDSLQETQYF. Written as DNA, the CDR3 is TGCAGCGTTGATTCGTTACAAGAGACCCAGTACTTC.

The gene calls are TRBV4-3 and TRBJ1-2; 10 bases are shared with TRBD1. This CDR3 comprises 16 residues. V lost 1 base to trimming and J lost 8 bases; unmatched junction nucleotides: 10. Looked up from germline, CDR1 is LGHNA and CDR2 is YSLEER. CDR3 DNA: TGCGCCAGCAGCCAAGGAACGGGACAGGGGTTAGTCGGCTACACCTTC. Amino acids: CASSQGTGQGLVGYTF.